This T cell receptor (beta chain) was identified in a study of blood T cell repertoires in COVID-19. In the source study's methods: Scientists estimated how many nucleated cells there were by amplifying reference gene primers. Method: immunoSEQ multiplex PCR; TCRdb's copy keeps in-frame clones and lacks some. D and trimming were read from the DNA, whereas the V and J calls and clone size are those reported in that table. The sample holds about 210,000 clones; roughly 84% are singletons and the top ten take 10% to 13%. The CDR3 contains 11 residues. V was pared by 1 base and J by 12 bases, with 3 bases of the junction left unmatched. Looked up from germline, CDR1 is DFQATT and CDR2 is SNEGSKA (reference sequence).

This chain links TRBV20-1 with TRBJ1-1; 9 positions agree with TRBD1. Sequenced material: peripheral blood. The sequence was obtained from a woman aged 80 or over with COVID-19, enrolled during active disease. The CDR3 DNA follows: TGCAGTGCTAGAGTGGGGACAGGGCCTTTCTTT. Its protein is CSARVGTGPFF.